This record looks at one TCR beta chain sequence and its context. Its specific antigen is unknown. The record has no base qualities; no much larger clone is one base away. At the junction V is shortened by 3 bases and J by 0 bases, with 12 bases in between. The CDR3 runs 17 amino acids, cysteine and phenylalanine included. Only the CDR3 portion is preserved as DNA: 51 bases, with reading frame beginning at the first base. CDR1 and CDR2, looked up from the germline V gene, are SGHTA and FQGTGA. The CDR3 regions of human TCRbeta chains were analyzed by immunosequencing. The authors processed their data as follows. Repertoire TCRs were matched against a reference library of SARS-CoV-2-specific TCRs generated with the MIRA antigen-specificity platform. Breadth meant the fraction of unique TCRs that were SARS-CoV-2-associated, whereas depth meant the fraction of total T cells that were SARS-CoV-2-associated. Each spike-specific TCR was assigned to its reactive spike region and to a CD4 or CD8 class using the MIRA data. Log10-transformed breadth and depth values were compared by one-way ANOVA with Sidak's multiple comparisons tests. Imported from immuneACCESS, the table was reduced by TCRdb to in-frame sequences with V and J called. These copies leave out some clones; in studies compared against another copy, an unresolved V gene accounts for under half, and the cause of the remainder is not known. The DNA was the basis for D and trimming; V, J and clone size are from that table. In this sample the table shows 100,000 to 150,000 clones, roughly 89% of which occur a single time. Approximately 12% of the sample comes from the top ten.

This entry belongs to a study of T cell responses to AZD1222 COVID-19 vaccine (dated by TCRdb to the early 2020s). Regarding the complete study: A total of about 230 trial participants underwent TCR sequencing, of whom some 210 received two doses of AZD1222 and some 26 received two doses of the MenACWY control vaccine. Enrollment into the trials was organized by age into subgroups of 18-55, 56-69 and 70-plus years, and those subgroups contained roughly 150, 30 and 60 TCR-sequenced participants, respectively.

Results the study describes overall, beyond this receptor: Conclusions about previously exposed vaccinees are limited because only a handful of AZD1222 recipients were SARS-CoV-2 seropositive at baseline. Participants were mostly white British, with more females than males. The authors suggested clonal diversity may have been underestimated. In the small 56-69-year group, the increase in depth fell short of significance, most likely because of low power. After two AZD1222 doses, spike-specific TCR breadth and depth were significantly higher than at day 0 and than in MenACWY recipients. Because no day 14 peak-response samples were available, the repertoires could be characterized only after the peak T cell response. Nearly half of unique spike-specific TCRs reportedly recognized epitopes outside regions mutated in the B.1.351 and B.1.1.7 variants. Vaccine-associated CD4 TCRs spanned the whole spike protein, with dominant responses in regions 160-218 and 743-854.

The sample's time point label, decoded: baseline before first vaccination. What the treatment or condition label conveys for this sample: meningococcal conjugate vaccine given as trial control. Samples from vaccinated people were obtained from the UK trials COV001 and COV002, which included a single-blind randomized controlled phase 2/3 trial of AZD1222 (ChAdOx1 nCoV-19) in healthy adults. For TCRbeta chain sequencing, PBMC samples from trial participants were taken at day 0 and at day 28 after the second dose. The rearrangement joined TRBV7-3 to TRBJ2-6, with the D segment possibly TRBD1 or TRBD2, each aligning over 6 bases. Here the sequenced sample was peripheral blood, taken on day 0 of MenACWY control vaccination. This receptor was identified in an adult in good health. The encoded CDR3 is CASSFPEGGSGANVLTF. The DNA sequence reads TGTGCCAGCAGCTTCCCGGAGGGGGGCTCTGGGGCCAACGTCCTGACTTTC.